The next 32 T cell receptor beta chains were all read from a single sample in a study of cytomegalovirus exposure and HLA in healthy donors. Vbeta (60) and Jbeta (13) primers were used in the PCR. Repertoires were generated with immunoSEQ multiplex PCR, while TCRdb's copy carries only in-frame clones and drops some. The sample consists of about 150,000 clones, over 70% of them appearing once. The sample taken for sequencing was PBMCs. These receptors all stem from a woman aged 50 to 60 in good health and CMV-seropositive.

Only one count was recorded for this clone. The chain employs TRBV2 and TRBJ2-3; 8 nucleotides line up with TRBD2. CDR3 length: 15 residues. V lost 5 bases and J lost 4; bases outside the gene matches: 8. Germline loops: CDR1 SNHLY, CDR2 FYNNEI. For the CDR3, the DNA is TGTGCCAGCAGTTTACTAGCGGTCAAGTCAGATACGCAGTATTTT. Its translation: CASSLLAVKSDTQYF.

The genes are TRBV13 and TRBJ2-7, with 14 positions matching TRBD2. CDR1 and CDR2 from the germline V gene are PRHDT and FYEKMQ (reference sequence). The trim removed 4 bases at V and 4 bases at J, leaving 6 bases unmatched. The CDR3 spans 16 residues. The CDR3 DNA reads as TGTGCCAGCAGCTCAAGACTAGCGGGAGGGCAGTACGAGCAGTACTTC. It is translated as CASSSRLAGGQYEQYF.

The V and J genes are TRBV11-1 and TRBJ2-7, with 7 bases lining up with TRBD2. The CDR3 loop spans 14 amino acids. CDR1 is SGHAT, CDR2 FQDESV, per germline (reference sequence). V shed 1 base, J shed 3 bases, and the junction held 3 bases outside the gene matches. The CDR3 is CASSLGWTSYEQYF. The CDR3 DNA reads as TGTGCCAGCAGCTTAGGGTGGACTAGCTACGAGCAGTACTTC. Drawing the rest from reference TRBV11-1 and TRBJ2-7, the complete variable domain is EAEVAQSPRYKITEKSQAVAFWCDPISGHATLYWYRQILGQGPELLVQFQDESVVDDSQLPKDRFSAERLKGVDSTLKIQPAELGDSAMYLCASSLGWTSYEQYFGPGTRLTVT.

This clone has a single count. The J gene is TRBJ1-6, the V gene TRBV7-6, with D possibly being TRBD1 (5 bases). Germline loops: CDR1 SGHVS, CDR2 FNYEAQ. V dropped 4 bases and J dropped 5 bases, with 12 bases sitting between them. This CDR3 contains 15 residues. The CDR3: CASSSQGGDNSPLHF. The CDR3 DNA follows: TGTGCCAGCAGCTCCCAGGGAGGAGATAATTCACCCCTCCACTTT.

The chain uses TRBV13 and TRBJ1-6; 8 positions agree with TRBD1. Unmatched junction bases numbered 9, after V lost 4 bases and J lost 10 bases. The CDR3 length is 15 residues. The germline V gene has CDR1 PRHDT and CDR2 FYEKMQ (reference sequence). In DNA form, the CDR3 reads TGTGCCAGCAGCTCCGACAGGGGCGGAAGATCACCCCTCCACTTT. This sequence encodes CASSSDRGGRSPLHF.

V and J are TRBV7-2 and TRBJ1-1, with D hard to call. Germline V CDR1 and CDR2: SGHTA, FQGNSA. This CDR3 contains 13 residues. Trimming took 1 base from V and 6 from J, leaving 9 bases between them. The CDR3 coding sequence is TGTGCCAGCAGCTTAGTACAGCAATCTGAAGCTTTCTTT. This encodes CASSLVQQSEAFF.

This chain joins TRBV10-3 and TRBJ1-1; 8 bases agree with TRBD1. CDR3 length: 13 residues. CDR1 and CDR2 (germline): ENHRY, SYGVKD. V lost 6 bases, J lost 1 base, and 1 base stayed unmatched. CDR3 residues: CAISGTGNTEAFF. The CDR3 coding sequence is TGTGCCATCAGCGGGACAGGGAACACTGAAGCTTTCTTT.

The CDR3 DNA sequence: TGTGCCAGCAGCTGGACAGGGTACAATGAGCAGTTCTTC. Its protein product is CASSWTGYNEQFF. V gene TRBV5-8 combines with J gene TRBJ2-1; TRBD1 matches at 8 bases. The CDR3 has 13 amino acids. The V segment lost 3 bases and the J segment 4 bases; nucleotides outside the gene matches: 0. Germline V gives CDR1 SGHTS, CDR2 YDEGEE.

Only a few counts were recorded for this clone. The chain uses TRBV4-2 and TRBJ2-7; D is undetermined. The germline gives CDR1 LGHNA, CDR2 YNFKEQ. The CDR3 has 13 residues. V gave up 2 bases and J gave up 4 bases, with 9 bases separating them. CDR3 residues: CASSQSAAYEQYF. The CDR3 bases are TGTGCCAGCAGCCAAAGCGCCGCTTACGAGCAGTACTTC.

This chain links TRBV2 with TRBJ1-2, with D unclear. This CDR3 comprises 16 residues. V lost 7 bases and J lost 2, with 20 bases in between. Germline V gene sequence: CDR1 SNHLY, CDR2 FYNNEI. CDR3 loop: CASTGPRGRGNYGYTF. CDR3 DNA sequence: TGTGCCAGCACCGGACCCCGAGGTAGAGGGAACTATGGCTACACCTTC.

This clone was seen only a few times. V is TRBV2 and J is TRBJ2-1, with TRBD2 identical over 8 bases. The trim removed 3 bases at V and 10 bases at J, leaving 8 bases unmatched. The CDR3 covers 14 residues. Germline V gives CDR1 SNHLY, CDR2 FYNNEI. As DNA, the CDR3 is TGTGCCAGCAGTGACGGGCTAGCGGGTGTGGAGCAGTTCTTC. It encodes CASSDGLAGVEQFF.

The chain links TRBV4-3 to TRBJ1-4; perhaps TRBD1 as D (5 bases). Germline assignment: CDR1 LGHNA and CDR2 YSLEER. Trimming took 3 bases from V and 6 from J, leaving 14 bases between them. The CDR3 is 15 amino acids. In DNA, the CDR3 is TGCGCCAGCAGCCAGACGACATGGGGGGATGAAAAACTGTTTTTT. It yields the protein CASSQTTWGDEKLFF.

The chain uses TRBV2 and TRBJ1-3; D call uncertain. Germline V gives CDR1 SNHLY, CDR2 FYNNEI. V was trimmed by 1 base and J by 0 bases, leaving 10 bases between them. The CDR3 runs 16 residues. CDR3 nucleotides: TGTGCCAGCAGTGAAGACGCGGCAAGCTCTGGAAACACCATATATTTT. Protein sequence: CASSEDAASSGNTIYF.

V usage is TRBV9 and J usage is TRBJ2-5; D gene unclear. The CDR3 runs 14 residues. The ends were cut back, 0 bases at V and 5 bases at J, with 11 bases in the middle. Germline CDR1 is SGDLS and CDR2 is YYNGEE. For the CDR3, the DNA is TGTGCCAGCAGCGTAGGAAGAGTCCCCGAGACCCAGTACTTC. This gives the protein CASSVGRVPETQYF. Full variable domain (remainder filled in from reference TRBV9 and TRBJ2-5): DSGVTQTPKHLITATGQRVTLRCSPRSGDLSVYWYQQSLDQGLQFLIQYYNGEERAKGNILERFSAQQFPDLHSELNLSSLELGDSALYFCASSVGRVPETQYFGPGTRLLVL.

The chain is built from TRBV28 and TRBJ1-1; maybe TRBD1 (6 bases). The germline CDR1 and CDR2 sequences are MDHEN and SYDVKM. This CDR3 contains 14 residues. V was trimmed by 6 bases and J by 5 bases, leaving 16 bases between them. CDR3 in DNA: TGTGCCAGCAGGCCTCCGGACAGAGGAACTGAAGCTTTCTTT. This gives the protein CASRPPDRGTEAFF.

This clone was detected once. This chain connects TRBV11-3 to TRBJ2-2; 9 bases map to TRBD2. CDR3 length: 18 residues. Germline CDR1 SGHNT, CDR2 YENEEA. V was clipped by 2 bases and J by 5 bases; unmatched bases: 12. In nucleotides, the CDR3 is TGTGCCAGCAGCTTATATGGTCTGCGGGGGGGCGGTACCGGGGAGCTGTTTTTT. Its translation is CASSLYGLRGGGTGELFF.

The V gene is TRBV7-3, the J gene TRBJ2-5; D is undetermined. The CDR3 has 12 amino acids. V was pared by 10 bases and J by 5 bases, with 14 bases between. The germline gives CDR1 SGHTA, CDR2 FQGTGA. The CDR3 spells CANWPGRETQYF. CDR3 in DNA: TGTGCCAACTGGCCGGGTCGGGAGACCCAGTACTTC.

The chain recombines TRBV7-2 with TRBJ2-1, with a possible D match to TRBD2 (6 bases). The V end lost 7 bases, the J end lost 5 bases, and 18 bases lay between the germline ends. CDR3 length: 15 residues. Germline values: CDR1 SGHTA, CDR2 FQGNSA. CDR3 in amino acids: CASKKDRERNNEQFF. The CDR3 bases are TGTGCCAGCAAGAAGGACCGGGAGCGGAACAATGAGCAGTTCTTC. Combining the CDR3 with reference TRBV7-2 and TRBJ2-1 gives the whole variable domain GAGVSQSPSNKVTEKGKDVELRCDPISGHTALYWYRQSLGQGLEFLIYFQGNSAPDKSGLPSDRFSAERTGGSVSTLTIQRTQQEDSAVYLCASKKDRERNNEQFFGPGTRLTVL.

This clone has a handful of counts. J is TRBJ2-6 and V is TRBV10-3, with D perhaps TRBD2 (6 bases). This CDR3 has 15 residues. The ends were cut back, 1 base at V and 2 bases at J, with 6 bases in the middle. Germline CDR1 reads ENHRY; CDR2 reads SYGVKD. CDR3 DNA sequence: TGTGCCATCAGTGAGTGGGGGGCTGGGGCCAACGTCCTGACTTTC. Its protein is CAISEWGAGANVLTF.

V usage is TRBV5-8 and J usage is TRBJ1-1; maybe TRBD1 (6 bases). CDR3 length: 14 residues. CDR1 and CDR2 (germline): SGHTS, YDEGEE. Between the trimmed V and J ends, which lost 4 bases and 4 bases, there was a span of 14 bases. CDR3 in amino acids: CASSLTQGTTEAFF. CDR3 in DNA: TGTGCCAGCAGCCTTACCCAGGGGACCACTGAAGCTTTCTTT.

This clone was seen just once. The chain uses TRBV19 and TRBJ1-2; D gene unclear. Trimming took 5 bases from V and 4 from J, leaving 11 bases between them. There are 13 residues in the CDR3. Germline CDR1 LNHDA, CDR2 SQIVND (reference sequence). CDR3 protein: CASSPGVPYGYTF. CDR3 nucleotides: TGTGCCAGTAGTCCCGGGGTCCCCTATGGCTACACCTTC.

The gene calls are TRBV28 and TRBJ2-1; a possible D gene is TRBD2 (6 bases). The CDR3 is made up of 16 amino acids. The V end was cut by 2 bases, the J end by 4 bases, with 15 bases between. Looked up from germline, CDR1 is MDHEN and CDR2 is SYDVKM. In DNA, the CDR3 is TGTGCCAGCAGTTTACCCCTAGGGACTGGGTACAATGAGCAGTTCTTC. It encodes CASSLPLGTGYNEQFF.

The chain has TRBV7-8 and TRBJ2-3; maybe TRBD1 (6 bases). Germline V gene sequence: CDR1 SGHVS, CDR2 FQNEAQ. This CDR3 region has 16 residues. Trimming left V 2 bases short and J 4 bases short, with 16 bases between. The CDR3 DNA sequence: TGTGCCAGCAGCTTACGGTGGGGGCTAGCAGCAGATACGCAGTATTTT. Amino acid sequence: CASSLRWGLAADTQYF.

The chain carries TRBV18 and TRBJ2-1, with 11 bases identical to TRBD2. The CDR3 loop spans 15 amino acids. V lost 6 bases, J lost 6 bases, and 7 bases stayed unmatched. Germline assignment: CDR1 KGHSH and CDR2 LQKENI. This chain's CDR3 is CASSTGGLAANEQFF. Written as DNA, the CDR3 is TGTGCCAGCTCGACCGGGGGACTAGCGGCCAATGAGCAGTTCTTC.

This chain connects TRBV28 to TRBJ1-5; D remains unclear. The germline V gene has CDR1 MDHEN and CDR2 SYDVKM. V was shortened by 6 bases and J by 0 bases, with 24 bases between the two germline ends. The CDR3 contains 19 residues. In DNA, the CDR3 is TGTGCCAGCAGCCACATGTCCCCCGGCGGAGCTTTTAGCAATCAGCCCCAGCATTTT. Its protein is CASSHMSPGGAFSNQPQHF.

This clone appeared a few times. The chain is built from TRBV19 and TRBJ2-4; D is perhaps TRBD2 (5 bases). Germline CDR1 reads LNHDA; CDR2 reads SQIVND (reference sequence). The germline V and J ends were trimmed by 4 bases and 6 bases, with 19 bases remaining between them. There are 16 residues in the CDR3. CDR3: CASSTWGSGSGNIQYF. The CDR3 coding sequence is TGTGCCAGTAGTACATGGGGTTCGGGGAGCGGAAACATTCAGTACTTC. Based on the CDR3 plus reference TRBV19 and TRBJ2-4, the full variable domain is DGGITQSPKYLFRKEGQNVTLSCEQNLNHDAMYWYRQDPGQGLRLIYYSQIVNDFQKGDIAEGYSVSREKKESFPLTVTSAQKNPTAFYLCASSTWGSGSGNIQYFGAGTRLSVL.

This rearrangement joins TRBV19 to TRBJ1-1; no clear D. Germline CDR1 and CDR2: LNHDA and SQIVND (reference sequence). CDR3 size: 14 residues. V was clipped by 3 bases and J by 5 bases, with 13 bases between them. CDR3 in DNA: TGTGCCAGTAGTATCTGGCAGGATAAGACTGAAGCTTTCTTT. Protein: CASSIWQDKTEAFF.

This clone was recorded once. The V and J genes are TRBV19 and TRBJ2-5; D call uncertain. The CDR3 runs to 13 residues. Germline V gives CDR1 LNHDA, CDR2 SQIVND (reference sequence). The V end lost 5 bases, the J end lost 2 bases, and 9 bases lay between the germline ends. CDR3 sequence (DNA): TGTGCCAGTAGTCCGACACCACAAGAGACCCAGTACTTC. This codes for CASSPTPQETQYF.

For this clone: One end of the junction is discordant with germline, which a read error may explain. CDR3 region: CASSDSPSGANGLTF. CDR3 nucleotide sequence: TGTGCCAGCAGTGACAGCCCCTCTGGGGCCAACGGCCTGACTTTC. The V call is TRBV27, the J call TRBJ2-6; weak D call: TRBD1 (5 bases). Germline-derived CDR1 and CDR2 are MNHEY and SMNVEV (reference sequence). The CDR3 covers 15 residues.

About this clone itself: At one end the junction does not follow the germline gene, possibly because of a read error. The chain has TRBV7-9 and TRBJ2-7; no definite D call. This CDR3 has 16 amino acids. The germline V gene has CDR1 SEHNR and CDR2 FQNEAQ (reference sequence). The CDR3 DNA sequence: TGTGCCAGCAGCCCCTCCGTTTACCTAGATTTCTACGGGCAGTACTTC. Protein: CASSPSVYLDFYGQYF.

This sequence joins TRBV18 and TRBJ2-7; TRBD2 matches 8 bases. CDR3 length: 15 amino acids. CDR1 and CDR2 from the germline V gene are KGHSH and LQKENI. V shed 2 bases, J shed 0 bases, and the junction held 3 bases outside the gene matches. CDR3 amino acids: CASSPASGHSYEQYF. The CDR3 nucleotides read TGTGCCAGCTCACCAGCTAGCGGGCACTCCTACGAGCAGTACTTC.

For this clone: An end of the junction differs from the germline gene, which may be a read error. The CDR3 is CASSVGQGLEQCF. DNA of the CDR3: TGTGCCAGCAGCGTGGGACAGGGCCTCGAGCAGTGCTTC. The V and J genes are TRBV9 and TRBJ2-7, with 9 positions matching TRBD1. The germline gives CDR1 SGDLS, CDR2 YYNGEE. The CDR3 extends over 13 amino acids.